One sample yielded the 32 T cell receptor beta chains listed below, sequenced in a study of shared clonotypes between healthy human individuals. Assay: immunoSEQ multiplex PCR; the TCRdb copy retains only in-frame clones and omits some. The sample yields about 92,000 clones, around 47% seen once. Source material: PBMCs. These receptors came from a woman between 40 and 50 years old in good health. Some clones in this sample may be carry-over from other donors' samples.

The V gene is TRBV4-3, the J gene TRBJ1-3; D gene ambiguous. The CDR3 is 15 amino acids. In germline, CDR1 is LGHNA, CDR2 YSLEER. V was cut by 2 bases and J by 0 bases, with 8 bases left in between. CDR3 sequence (DNA): TGCGCCAGCAGCCAATGGTCCCGCTCTGGAAACACCATATATTTT. It encodes CASSQWSRSGNTIYF.

This chain links TRBV30 with TRBJ2-5, with 12 bases aligning to TRBD1. This CDR3 has 14 amino acids. The germline CDR1 and CDR2 sequences are GTSNPN and SVGIG (reference sequence). Unmatched junction bases numbered 9, after V lost 8 bases and J lost 5 bases. CDR3: CAGGDRGRMETQYF. CDR3 nucleotide sequence: TGTGCCGGGGGGGACAGGGGGCGGATGGAGACCCAGTACTTC. The complete variable domain, with remaining parts taken from reference TRBV30 and TRBJ2-5, reads SQTIHQWPATLVQPVGSPLSLECTVEGTSNPNLYWYRQAAGRGLQLLFYSVGIGQISSEVPQNLSASRPQDRQFILSSKKLLLSDSGFYLCAGGDRGRMETQYFGPGTRLLVL.

V and J are TRBV9 and TRBJ2-7, with D uncertain. Germline V CDR1 and CDR2: SGDLS, YYNGEE. The CDR3 spans 14 residues. V was shortened by 0 bases and J by 0 bases, with 7 bases between the two germline ends. Here the CDR3 DNA reads TGTGCCAGCAGCGTAGACGGAAGCTCCTACGAGCAGTACTTC. It encodes CASSVDGSSYEQYF.

The rearrangement uses TRBV28 and TRBJ2-7; 12 bases agree with TRBD2. Germline CDR1 is MDHEN and CDR2 is SYDVKM. The V gene end was trimmed by 4 bases and the J gene end by 4 bases; junction bases not matched to a gene: 11. The CDR3 spans 17 residues. CDR3 in amino acids: CASSSPSTSGRMYEQYF. The CDR3 bases are TGTGCCAGCAGTTCCCCATCCACTAGCGGGAGGATGTACGAGCAGTACTTC.

Turning to this clone: One base away lies a much larger clone, so this may be a sequencing read error. Additional DNA sequences in this sample encode the identical CDR3. The chain carries TRBV30 and TRBJ2-6, with D perhaps TRBD1 or TRBD2 (5 bases each). The CDR3 sequence is 12 residues long. From germline, CDR1 is GTSNPN and CDR2 SVGIG (reference sequence). Here the CDR3 reads CGGSSGANVLTF. Here the CDR3 DNA reads TGTGGAGGGAGCTCTGGGGCCAACGTCCTGACCTTC.

Many counts were recorded for this clone. The chain joins TRBV25-1 to TRBJ1-1; D is perhaps TRBD1 (5 bases). Deletions cut 5 bases from V and 3 bases from J, with 10 bases between. This CDR3 has 13 amino acids. CDR1 is MGHDK and CDR2 is SYGVNS in the germline V gene. CDR3 sequence reads: CASSFAGYTEAFF. CDR3 nucleotides: TGTGCCAGCAGTTTTGCAGGGTACACTGAAGCTTTCTTT.

Comment on this clone: At one end, the junction sequence differs from germline, possibly due to a read error. This chain links TRBV7-9 with TRBJ2-5; D call uncertain. The DNA end favors TRBJ2-7, so the J call may be wrong. CDR1 and CDR2 from the germline V gene are SEHNR and FQNEAQ (reference sequence). The CDR3 is made up of 14 amino acids. The DNA for the CDR3 is TGCGCCAGCAGCCAACAACGAGGCCCCTACGAGCAGTACTTC. Translation: CASSQQRGPYEQYF.

The table lists this clone with a few counts. A read error may account for a junction end that differs from germline. The chain couples TRBV10-3 to TRBJ1-1; weak D call: TRBD1 (6 bases). CDR1 ENHRY and CDR2 SYGVKD come from the germline V gene. The CDR3 runs to 11 residues. CDR3 sequence: CAVRGNTEAFF. The CDR3 DNA is TGTGCCGTCAGGGGGAACACTGAAGCTTTCTTT.

This clone has just a few counts. The chain uses TRBV9 and TRBJ2-7, with 9 nucleotides matching TRBD1. Per the germline V gene, CDR1 is SGDLS and CDR2 is YYNGEE. The V and J ends lost 3 bases and 7 bases, in that order; junction bases with no gene match: 5. The CDR3 extends over 13 amino acids. CDR3 sequence: CASSEGDRVEQYF. Written as DNA, the CDR3 is TGTGCCAGCAGCGAGGGGGACAGGGTTGAGCAGTACTTC.

In this sample, this clone is medium-sized. The chain recombines TRBV5-1 with TRBJ2-7; 10 nucleotides line up with TRBD2. The germline CDR1 and CDR2 sequences are SGHRS and YFSETQ. This CDR3 has 14 amino acids. Trimming cost V 2 bases and J 4 bases; bases outside gene matches: 3. The CDR3 loop reads CASSFRAGGYEQYF. The CDR3 nucleotides read TGCGCCAGCAGCTTTCGAGCGGGAGGGTACGAGCAGTACTTC.

V and J are TRBV6-1 and TRBJ1-5, with D possibly being TRBD1 (5 bases). The CDR3 spans 14 residues. Germline V CDR1 and CDR2: MNHNS, SASEGT. V dropped 6 bases and J dropped 9 bases, with 18 bases sitting between them. The CDR3 nucleotides read TGTGCCAGCAGACACGTAGGGGATCAGTGGCCCCAGCATTTT. Its translation: CASRHVGDQWPQHF.

A few counts support this clone. This chain links TRBV19 with TRBJ1-4; D is unclear. The CDR3 contains 14 residues. CDR1 and CDR2 from the germline V gene are LNHDA and SQIVND (reference sequence). With 5 bases removed from V and 5 bases from J, the gap between germline ends came to 12 bases. This CDR3 reads CASSQGPENEKLFF. The CDR3 DNA follows: TGTGCCAGTAGTCAAGGTCCAGAGAATGAAAAACTGTTTTTT.

The table lists this clone with many counts. The chain couples TRBV7-9 to TRBJ2-1, with a possible D match to TRBD2 (5 bases). The CDR3 length is 16 residues. Between the trimmed V and J ends, which lost 4 bases and 4 bases, there was a span of 17 bases. Per germline, CDR1 SEHNR and CDR2 FQNEAQ (reference sequence). For the CDR3, the DNA is TGTGCCAGCAGCTCCGAAAACTCGCGGGCATACAATGAGCAGTTCTTC. It translates to CASSSENSRAYNEQFF.

The chain couples TRBV7-9 to TRBJ2-7; D not resolved. This CDR3 comprises 14 residues. V lost 1 base to trimming and J lost 4 bases, with 11 bases between them. CDR1 SEHNR and CDR2 FQNEAQ come from the germline V gene (reference sequence). The chain's CDR3 is CASSLGSARYEQYF. CDR3 in DNA: TGTGCCAGCAGCTTAGGGAGCGCCCGGTACGAGCAGTACTTC.

The chain joins TRBV5-4 to TRBJ2-7, with D unclear. Deletions cut 0 bases from V and 0 bases from J, with 10 bases between. This CDR3 has 15 amino acids. Germline V CDR1 and CDR2: SGHNT, YYREEE (reference sequence). CDR3 DNA sequence: TGTGCCAGCAGCTTGGACCAGGCCCTCTCCTACGAGCAGTACTTC. It translates to CASSLDQALSYEQYF.

The chain recombines TRBV7-9 with TRBJ2-7; 10 bases match TRBD1. V was clipped by 4 bases and J by 6 bases; unmatched bases: 3. The CDR3 runs to 13 residues. CDR1 is SEHNR, CDR2 FQNEAQ, per germline (reference sequence). The CDR3 here is CASSWDRGGEQYF. The CDR3 DNA reads as TGTGCCAGCAGCTGGGACAGGGGAGGCGAGCAGTACTTC.

The gene calls are TRBV11-2 and TRBJ2-1; 10 nucleotides match TRBD2. The germline V gene encodes CDR1 SGHAT and CDR2 FQNNGV. The CDR3 is made up of 18 amino acids. V was clipped by 2 bases and J by 4 bases; unmatched bases: 11. CDR3 residues: CASSLNHRTSGIYNEQFF. The CDR3 nucleotides are TGTGCCAGCAGCTTAAATCATAGAACTAGCGGGATTTACAATGAGCAGTTCTTC.

This clone was found once. The J gene is TRBJ2-6, the V gene TRBV27; D call uncertain. Looked up from germline, CDR1 is MNHEY and CDR2 is SMNVEV (reference sequence). V was shortened by 5 bases and J by 0 bases, with 8 bases between the two germline ends. CDR3 length equals 15 residues. This chain's CDR3 is CASSHGLSGANVLTF. The CDR3 DNA reads TGTGCCAGCAGTCACGGCCTCTCTGGGGCCAACGTCCTGACTTTC.

This clone occurred many times. The CDR3 region has the DNA TGTGCCAGCACCCGACTAGCGGGAGTGACCGGGGAGCTGTTTTTT. Translating gives CASTRLAGVTGELFF. This rearrangement joins TRBV28 to TRBJ2-2; 12 bases fit TRBD2. V lost 7 bases, J lost 5 bases, and 5 bases stayed unmatched. The CDR3 loop spans 15 amino acids. Germline assignment: CDR1 MDHEN and CDR2 SYDVKM.

The chain employs TRBV7-9 and TRBJ2-5; D is undetermined. The DNA end lines up better with TRBJ2-7; the J call may be wrong. CDR1 and CDR2 from the germline V gene are SEHNR and FQNEAQ (reference sequence). CDR3 length: 14 amino acids. The CDR3 here is CASSLDAWSYEQYF. In DNA form, the CDR3 reads TGTGCCAGCAGCTTAGACGCTTGGTCCTACGAGCAGTACTTC.

CDR3 DNA sequence: TGCAGCGTCAGTACCTGTGGCTACAATGAGCAGTTCTTC. The encoded protein is CSVSTCGYNEQFF. The chain uses TRBV29-1 and TRBJ2-1, with D uncertain. The CDR3 is made up of 13 amino acids. The V and J ends lost 6 bases and 3 bases respectively, with 12 bases between them. Germline V gives CDR1 SQVTM, CDR2 ANQGSEA.

This sequence joins TRBV19 and TRBJ2-1, with D uncertain. The CDR3 spans 14 residues. CDR1 and CDR2 from the germline V gene are LNHDA and SQIVND (reference sequence). Trimming removed 3 bases at V and 1 base at J, with 7 bases between. The DNA of the CDR3 is TGTGCCAGTAGTATTCAGGCTTCCTACAATGAGCAGTTCTTC. Translation: CASSIQASYNEQFF.

This chain uses TRBV19 with TRBJ1-5, with D possibly TRBD1 on 6 matching bases. The CDR3 covers 15 residues. Trimming cost V 3 bases and J 0 bases, with 9 bases left between them. Germline lookup yields CDR1 LNHDA and CDR2 SQIVND (reference sequence). CDR3 DNA sequence: TGTGCCAGTAGTATTAGGACAGTTAGCAATCAGCCCCAGCATTTT. Amino acid sequence: CASSIRTVSNQPQHF.

The rearrangement links TRBV6-5 to TRBJ2-3; D is perhaps TRBD1 (6 bases). V was trimmed by 6 bases and J by 7 bases, leaving 17 bases between them. The CDR3 sequence is 14 residues long. Germline values: CDR1 MNHEY, CDR2 SVGAGI. CDR3: CASSIDRTRYTQYF. The CDR3 bases are TGTGCCAGCAGCATCGACAGGACACGATATACGCAGTATTTT.

The chain is built from TRBV20-1 and TRBJ1-1; perhaps TRBD1 as D (5 bases). Germline CDR1 is DFQATT and CDR2 is SNEGSKA (reference sequence). V was cut by 5 bases and J by 6 bases, with 10 bases left in between. The CDR3 runs 11 residues. The CDR3 DNA sequence: TGCAGTGCTCCTGGACATCCTGAAGCTTTCTTT. Translated: CSAPGHPEAFF.

For the CDR3, the DNA is TGTGCCAGCAGCTTTGGTACAGGGAATCAGCCCCAGCATTTT. This sequence encodes CASSFGTGNQPQHF. The chain joins TRBV7-9 to TRBJ1-5, with D possibly matching TRBD1 (6 bases). This CDR3 comprises 14 residues. Germline V lookup: CDR1 SEHNR, CDR2 FQNEAQ (reference sequence). Trimming shortened V by 3 bases and J by 4 bases, and 10 bases separated the two germline ends.

The sample holds one count of this clone. This chain joins TRBV28 and TRBJ1-2, with TRBD1 identical over 7 bases. The CDR3 is made up of 14 amino acids. Trimming at V came to 1 base and at J to 8 bases, leaving 7 bases not matched to a gene. Looked up from germline, CDR1 is MDHEN and CDR2 is SYDVKM. The CDR3 sequence is CASSLLTGTEGYTF. The CDR3 DNA follows: TGTGCCAGCAGTTTATTGACAGGGACGGAAGGCTACACCTTC.

This clone was detected only once. The CDR3 protein is CASSSGTQNTEAFF. The DNA for the CDR3 is TGTGCCAGCAGCTCCGGGACTCAGAACACTGAAGCTTTCTTT. This rearrangement joins TRBV5-6 to TRBJ1-1; perhaps TRBD1 as D (5 bases). The CDR3 sequence is 14 residues long. The germline gives CDR1 SGHDT, CDR2 YYEEEE. Between the trimmed V and J ends, which lost 3 bases and 1 base, there was a span of 10 bases.

V gene TRBV5-1 combines with J gene TRBJ1-4; possibly TRBD1 for D (5 bases). The germline CDR1 and CDR2 sequences are SGHRS and YFSETQ. This CDR3 region has 14 residues. V shed 4 bases and J shed 5 bases, with 12 bases lying between them. The CDR3 DNA follows: TGCGCCAGCAGCGGACAACAACTAAATGAAAAACTGTTTTTT. Protein: CASSGQQLNEKLFF.

V and J are TRBV6-1 and TRBJ2-7, with 7 nucleotides matching TRBD2. The V gene's germline CDR1 is MNHNS and CDR2 SASEGT. The V and J ends lost 2 bases and 2 bases, in that order; junction bases with no gene match: 9. This CDR3 region has 16 residues. This CDR3 reads CASSERATSGTYEQYF. The CDR3 coding sequence is TGTGCCAGCAGTGAACGCGCGACCAGCGGGACCTACGAGCAGTACTTC.

This clone was counted many times. Other DNA variants within this sample encode the same CDR3. CDR3 protein: CASSLAGGENIQYF. DNA for the CDR3: TGTGCCAGCAGCTTAGCCGGGGGGGAAAACATTCAGTACTTC. The rearrangement links TRBV7-2 to TRBJ2-4, with 8 positions matching TRBD2. Germline V lookup: CDR1 SGHTA, CDR2 FQGNSA. V shed 0 bases and J 5 bases; nucleotides not matched to a gene: 0. The CDR3 totals 14 residues.

This chain uses TRBV29-1 with TRBJ2-7; no clear D gene. The V and J ends lost 5 bases and 4 bases respectively, with 9 bases between them. The CDR3 runs 11 residues. CDR1 SQVTM and CDR2 ANQGSEA come from the germline V gene. The CDR3 DNA reads TGCAGCGTTCTCTTGAAATACGAGCAGTACTTC. Protein product: CSVLLKYEQYF.